The clone carrying this T cell receptor beta chain was picked up many times. Its antigen is unidentified. MiXCR was run by TCRdb on the reads, yielding one entry per CDR3 protein. The data show hundreds of thousands of distinct CDR3 sequences, with about 33% seen just once and around a sixth held by the top ten. This specimen belongs to a study of T cell repertoires in cytomegalovirus infection. Study details: Alongside well-studied HLA-B-restricted CMV epitopes, recently identified HLA-C-restricted CMV epitopes were also used. Indications came from public TCR beta signatures; they pointed to CMV infection and to a matching HLA type.

Study observations and caveats: Cumulative frequency of public TCR beta families picked out carriers of CMV plus the relevant HLA. The study found HLA-C-restricted CMV-specific TCR beta clonotypes dominating the ex vivo response.

The starting material was cultured PBMCs, obtained from culture after CMV antigen stimulation. This receptor was obtained from a human donor in good health (CMV status not recorded). Some clones in this sample may be carry-over from other donors' samples.

The CDR3 loop reads CASSRILAGPGEKNIQYF. The DNA for the CDR3 is TGTGCCAGCTCTCGAATATTGGCAGGCCCCGGGGAGAAAAACATTCAGTACTTC. This rearrangement joins TRBV18 to TRBJ2-4, with a tentative D call TRBD2 (5 bases). The germline V and J ends were trimmed by 6 bases and 4 bases, with 25 bases remaining between them. CDR3 length: 18 amino acids. Germline CDR1 and CDR2: KGHSH and LQKENI. Drawing the rest from reference TRBV18 and TRBJ2-4, the complete variable domain is NAGVMQNPRHLVRRRGQEARLRCSPMKGHSHVYWYRQLPEEGLKFMVYLQKENIIDESGMPKERFSAEFPKEGPSILRIQQVVRGDSAAYFCASSRILAGPGEKNIQYFGAGTRLSVL.